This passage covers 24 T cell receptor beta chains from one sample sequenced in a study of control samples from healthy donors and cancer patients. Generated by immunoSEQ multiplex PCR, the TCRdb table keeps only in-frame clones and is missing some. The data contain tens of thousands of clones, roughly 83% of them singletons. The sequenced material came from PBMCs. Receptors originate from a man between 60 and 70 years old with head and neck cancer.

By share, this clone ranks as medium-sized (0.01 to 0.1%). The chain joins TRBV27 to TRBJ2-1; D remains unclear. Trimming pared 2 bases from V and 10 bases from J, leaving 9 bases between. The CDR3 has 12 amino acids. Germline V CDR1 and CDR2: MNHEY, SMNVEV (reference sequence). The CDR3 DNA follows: TGTGCCAGCAGTTTAGCAGGTCGGGAGCAGTTCTTC. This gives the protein CASSLAGREQFF.

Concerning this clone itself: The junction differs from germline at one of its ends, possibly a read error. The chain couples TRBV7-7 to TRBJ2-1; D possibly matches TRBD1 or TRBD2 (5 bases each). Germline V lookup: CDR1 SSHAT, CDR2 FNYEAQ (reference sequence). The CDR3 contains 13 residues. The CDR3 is CASSLVSWGRQFF. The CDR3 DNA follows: TGTGCTAGCAGCTTAGTTTCGTGGGGGAGGCAGTTCTTC.

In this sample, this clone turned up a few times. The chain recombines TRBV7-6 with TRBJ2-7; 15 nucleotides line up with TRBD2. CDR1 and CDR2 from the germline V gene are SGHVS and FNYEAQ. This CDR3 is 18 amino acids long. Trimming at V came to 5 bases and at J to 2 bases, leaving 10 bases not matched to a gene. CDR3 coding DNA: TGTGCCAGCAGCCCCGACGGGACTAGCGGGGGGCCAACCTACGAGCAGTACTTC. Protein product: CASSPDGTSGGPTYEQYF.

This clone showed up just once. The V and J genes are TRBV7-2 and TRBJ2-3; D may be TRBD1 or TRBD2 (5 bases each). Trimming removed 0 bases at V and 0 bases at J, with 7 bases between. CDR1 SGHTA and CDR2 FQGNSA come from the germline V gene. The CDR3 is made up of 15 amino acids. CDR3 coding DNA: TGTGCCAGCAGCTTAGCGGGGGACAGCACAGATACGCAGTATTTT. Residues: CASSLAGDSTDTQYF.

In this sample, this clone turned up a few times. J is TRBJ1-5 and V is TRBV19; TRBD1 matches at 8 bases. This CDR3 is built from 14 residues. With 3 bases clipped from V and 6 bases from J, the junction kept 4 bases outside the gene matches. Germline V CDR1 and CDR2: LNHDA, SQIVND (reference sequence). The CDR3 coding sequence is TGTGCCAGTAGTATTGCAGGGGGCCGTCAGCCCCAGCATTTT. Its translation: CASSIAGGRQPQHF.

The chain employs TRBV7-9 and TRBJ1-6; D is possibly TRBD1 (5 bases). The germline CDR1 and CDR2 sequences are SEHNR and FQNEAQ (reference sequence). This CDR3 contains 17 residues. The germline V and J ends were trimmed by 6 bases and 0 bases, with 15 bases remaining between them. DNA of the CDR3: TGTGCCAGCAGGTCCGGGACGGAGAGCTCCTATAATTCACCCCTCCACTTT. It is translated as CASRSGTESSYNSPLHF.

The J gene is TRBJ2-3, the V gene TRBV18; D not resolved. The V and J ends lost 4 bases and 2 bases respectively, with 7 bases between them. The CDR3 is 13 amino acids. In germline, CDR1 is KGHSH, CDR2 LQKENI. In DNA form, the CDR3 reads TGTGCCAGCTCACTACAGCACACAGATACGCAGTATTTT. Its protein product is CASSLQHTDTQYF.

DNA for the CDR3: TGCAGTGGGGGAACCGACGAGCAGTACTTC. Its translation: CSGGTDEQYF. The chain recombines TRBV20-1 with TRBJ2-7; D is uncertain. CDR1 is DFQATT, CDR2 SNEGSKA, per germline (reference sequence). V was trimmed by 7 bases and J by 5 bases, leaving 9 bases between them. CDR3 length: 10 amino acids.

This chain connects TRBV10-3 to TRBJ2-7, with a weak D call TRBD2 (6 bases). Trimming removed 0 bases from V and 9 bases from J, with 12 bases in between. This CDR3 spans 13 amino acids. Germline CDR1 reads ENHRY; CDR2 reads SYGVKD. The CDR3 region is CAISESASETQYF. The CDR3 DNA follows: TGTGCCATCAGTGAGTCGGCTAGCGAGACGCAGTACTTC.

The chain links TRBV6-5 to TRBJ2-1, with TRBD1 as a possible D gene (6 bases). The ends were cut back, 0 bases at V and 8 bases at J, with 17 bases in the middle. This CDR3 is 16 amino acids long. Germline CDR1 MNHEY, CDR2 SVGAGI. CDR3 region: CASSYSGRGFTYEQFF. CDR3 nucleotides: TGTGCCAGCAGTTACTCGGGCAGGGGATTTACATATGAGCAGTTCTTC.

The CDR3 nucleotides are TGTGCCAGCAGCTTATCAGTTTATAATTCACCCCTCCACTTT. This codes for CASSLSVYNSPLHF. This chain joins TRBV7-2 and TRBJ1-6; D uncertain. The CDR3 runs to 14 residues. Germline V gene sequence: CDR1 SGHTA, CDR2 FQGNSA. Trimming shortened V by 2 bases and J by 4 bases, and 6 bases separated the two germline ends.

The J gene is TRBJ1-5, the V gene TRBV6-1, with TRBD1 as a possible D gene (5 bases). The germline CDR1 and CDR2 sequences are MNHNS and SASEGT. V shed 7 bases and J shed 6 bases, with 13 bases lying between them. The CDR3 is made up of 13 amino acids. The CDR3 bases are TGTGCCAGCACCTCAGGGACGGTTCAGCCCCAGCATTTT. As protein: CASTSGTVQPQHF.

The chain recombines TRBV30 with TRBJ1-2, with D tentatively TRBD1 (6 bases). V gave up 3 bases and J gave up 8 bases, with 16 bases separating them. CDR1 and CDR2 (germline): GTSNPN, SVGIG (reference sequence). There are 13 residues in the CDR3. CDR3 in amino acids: CAWSRPGARGYTF. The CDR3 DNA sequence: TGTGCCTGGAGCCGACCGGGGGCGAGGGGCTACACCTTC.

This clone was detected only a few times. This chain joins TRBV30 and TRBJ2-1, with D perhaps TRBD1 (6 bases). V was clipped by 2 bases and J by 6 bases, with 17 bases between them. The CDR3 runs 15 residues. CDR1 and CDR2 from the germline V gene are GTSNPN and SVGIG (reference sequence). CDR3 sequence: CAWSQDRRDSNEQFF. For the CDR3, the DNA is TGTGCCTGGAGTCAGGACAGAAGGGATAGCAATGAGCAGTTCTTC. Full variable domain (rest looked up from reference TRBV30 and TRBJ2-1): SQTIHQWPATLVQPVGSPLSLECTVEGTSNPNLYWYRQAAGRGLQLLFYSVGIGQISSEVPQNLSASRPQDRQFILSSKKLLLSDSGFYLCAWSQDRRDSNEQFFGPGTRLTVL.

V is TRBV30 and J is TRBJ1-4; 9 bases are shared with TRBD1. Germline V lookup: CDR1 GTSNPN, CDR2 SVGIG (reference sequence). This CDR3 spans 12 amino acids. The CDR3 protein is CAAGQGGEKLFF. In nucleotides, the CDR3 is TGTGCGGCGGGACAGGGCGGTGAAAAACTGTTTTTT.

The CDR3 DNA reads TGCGCCAGCAGCCAAGTGGACAGGGGGTCAGGGAACACTGAAGCTTTCTTT. It codes for CASSQVDRGSGNTEAFF. The gene calls are TRBV4-3 and TRBJ1-1; TRBD1 aligns across 10 bases. Trimming cost V 1 base and J 1 base; bases outside gene matches: 6. The germline V gene has CDR1 LGHNA and CDR2 YSLEER. The length of the CDR3 is 17 residues.

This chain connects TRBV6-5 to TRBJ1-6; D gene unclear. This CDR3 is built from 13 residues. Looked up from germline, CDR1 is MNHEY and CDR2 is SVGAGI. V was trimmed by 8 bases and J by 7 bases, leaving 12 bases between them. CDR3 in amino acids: CASGKGQNSPLHF. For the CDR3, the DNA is TGTGCCAGCGGGAAGGGCCAAAATTCACCCCTCCACTTT.

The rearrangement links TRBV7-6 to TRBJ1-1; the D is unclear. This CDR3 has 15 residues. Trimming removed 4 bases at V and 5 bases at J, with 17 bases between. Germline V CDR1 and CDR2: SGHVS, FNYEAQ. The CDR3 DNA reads TGTGCCAGCAGCTCCACCCGGGGAGAGAATACTGAAGCTTTCTTT. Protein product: CASSSTRGENTEAFF.

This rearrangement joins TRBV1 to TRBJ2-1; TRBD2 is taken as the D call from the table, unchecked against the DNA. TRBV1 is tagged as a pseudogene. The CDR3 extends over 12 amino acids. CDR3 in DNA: TGCACCAGGGTTGCTAGCGCGAATGAGCAGTTCTTC. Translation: CTRVASANEQFF.

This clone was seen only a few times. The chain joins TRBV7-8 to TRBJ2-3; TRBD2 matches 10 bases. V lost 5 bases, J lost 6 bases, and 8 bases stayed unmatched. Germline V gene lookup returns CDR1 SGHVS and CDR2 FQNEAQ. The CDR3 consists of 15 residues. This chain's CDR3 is CASSLGLAIQDTQYF. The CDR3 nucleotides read TGTGCCAGCAGCCTGGGACTAGCGATTCAGGATACGCAGTATTTT.

CDR3 bases: TGTGCCAGCAGTTACTCGACCCACGCCACCTACAATGAGCAGTTCTTC. As protein: CASSYSTHATYNEQFF. V is TRBV6-5 and J is TRBJ2-1; D is unresolved. Germline CDR1 reads MNHEY; CDR2 reads SVGAGI. Trimming took off 0 bases at V and 2 bases at J, with 11 bases between the two ends. The CDR3 consists of 16 residues.

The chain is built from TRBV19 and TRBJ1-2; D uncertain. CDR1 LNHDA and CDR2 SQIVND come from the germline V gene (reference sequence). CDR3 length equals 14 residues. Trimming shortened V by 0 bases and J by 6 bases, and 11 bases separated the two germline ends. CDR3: CASSIEEGRHGYTF. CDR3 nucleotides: TGTGCCAGTAGTATAGAAGAGGGAAGACATGGCTACACCTTC.

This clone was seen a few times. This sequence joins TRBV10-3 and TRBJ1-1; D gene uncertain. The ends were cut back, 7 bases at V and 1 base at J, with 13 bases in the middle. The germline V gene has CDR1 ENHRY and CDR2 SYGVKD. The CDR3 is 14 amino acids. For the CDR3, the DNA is TGTGCCATCAAGGTTTACGGGGAGAACACTGAAGCTTTCTTT. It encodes CAIKVYGENTEAFF.

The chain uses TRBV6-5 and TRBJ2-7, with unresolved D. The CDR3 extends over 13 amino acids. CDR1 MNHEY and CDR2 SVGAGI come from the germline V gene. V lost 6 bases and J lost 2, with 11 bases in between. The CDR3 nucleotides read TGTGCCAGCAGGGTCCCCACCACCTACGAGCAGTACTTC. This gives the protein CASRVPTTYEQYF.